This T cell receptor (beta chain) was sequenced during a study of OX40 agonist ivuxolimab in advanced cancers. Study as a whole: As their treatment, patients were administered ivuxolimab, an agonistic anti-OX40 (CD134) antibody.

V was shortened by 0 bases and J by 2 bases, with 14 bases between the two germline ends. Germline V gene lookup returns CDR1 KGHSH and CDR2 LQKENI. The CDR3 loop spans 17 amino acids. Study-wide findings and caveats: Relative to CD4+ cells, CD8+ T cells on average had more expanded clones. Determination of antigen specificity was not performed for the expanded peripheral T cells.

In this sample, this clone turned up once. The antigen is not known. The data were produced by immunoSEQ multiplex PCR, yet TCRdb's version contains in-frame clones alone and is incomplete. Among over 40,000 clones listed, over 75% were seen once. Sequenced material: CD4+ or CD8+ T cells sorted from blood, taken in a trial of the OX40 agonist ivuxolimab. The V call is TRBV18, the J call TRBJ1-5, with D unresolved. The TCR sequence derives from an adult with an advanced solid tumor such as melanoma, head and neck, liver or kidney cancer. The CDR3 DNA sequence: TGTGCCAGCTCACCACCCCAGAACCCTTGGGGCAATCAGCCCCAGCATTTT. Residues: CASSPPQNPWGNQPQHF.